This T cell receptor (beta chain) is drawn from a study of T cell repertoires in cytomegalovirus infection. Study-wide background: Both recently identified HLA-C-restricted and well-studied HLA-B-restricted CMV epitopes were used in the study. A matching HLA type, together with CMV infection, was signaled by public TCR beta signatures. The study, taken as a whole, reports: The study found HLA-C-restricted CMV-specific TCR beta clonotypes dominating the ex vivo response. Cumulative public TCR beta family frequency identified carriers of CMV plus the relevant HLA.

The junction had 8 bases not matched to a gene; V was cut back by 2 bases and J by 6 bases. There are 16 residues in the CDR3. Per the germline V gene, CDR1 is SGHTA and CDR2 is FQGNSA. This clonotype occurred a few times. The antigen is unknown. TCRdb called the reads again in MiXCR, with one record for every CDR3 protein. The sample includes some 700,000 distinct CDR3 sequences, about 30% of them seen just once. The sample consisted of cultured PBMCs, taken from culture after CMV antigen stimulation. The source is a human donor in good health (CMV status not recorded). Some clones in this sample may be carry-over from other donors' samples. The chain combines TRBV7-2 with TRBJ2-2; 8 bases are shared with TRBD2. DNA for the CDR3: TGTGCCAGCAGCTTATTGACGGGGGGGTCCCCCGGGGAGCTGTTTTTT. It specifies CASSLLTGGSPGELFF.